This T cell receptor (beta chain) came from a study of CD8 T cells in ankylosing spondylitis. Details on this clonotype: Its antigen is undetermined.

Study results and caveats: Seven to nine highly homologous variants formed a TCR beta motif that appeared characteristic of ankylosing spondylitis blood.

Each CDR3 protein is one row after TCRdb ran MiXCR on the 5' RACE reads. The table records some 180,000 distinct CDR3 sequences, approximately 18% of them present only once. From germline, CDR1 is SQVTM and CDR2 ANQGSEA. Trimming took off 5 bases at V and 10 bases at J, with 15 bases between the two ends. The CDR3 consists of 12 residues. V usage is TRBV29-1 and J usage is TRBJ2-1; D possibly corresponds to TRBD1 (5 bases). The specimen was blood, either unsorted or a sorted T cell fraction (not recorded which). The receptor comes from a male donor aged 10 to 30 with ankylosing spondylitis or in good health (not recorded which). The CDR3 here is CSVPGKSREQFF. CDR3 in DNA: TGCAGCGTTCCAGGGAAAAGTCGGGAGCAGTTCTTC.